A selection of T cell receptor beta chains follows, all from one sample in a study of cytomegalovirus exposure and HLA in healthy donors. The data were produced by immunoSEQ multiplex PCR, yet TCRdb's version contains in-frame clones alone and is incomplete. The sample consists of 160,000 or so clones, about 77% of them appearing once. The sample was PBMCs. Receptor source: a woman aged 45-60 years in good health and CMV-seronegative. CDR3s include the opening cysteine and the closing phenylalanine or tryptophan. The order of the fields is CDR3 protein, CDR3 DNA, clone size, D gene, V gene, J gene. The D gene is left open where the match is weak. Clone size is stated in some rows and not others, as once, few, many or a class when expanded.

CDR3 protein: CASSRVDGILPSGYTF
CDR3 DNA: TGTGCCAGTAGCCGGGTCGACGGTATACTGCCCTCTGGCTACACCTTC
clone size: few
D gene: .
V gene: TRBV19
J gene: TRBJ1-2

CDR3 protein: CASRTGGKGYTF
CDR3 DNA: TGTGCCAGCCGAACAGGGGGTAAGGGCTACACCTTC
clone size: .
D gene: TRBD1
V gene: TRBV27
J gene: TRBJ1-2

CDR3 protein: CASSYGVAGVNTEAFF
CDR3 DNA: TGTGCCAGCAGTTACGGGGTCGCGGGAGTGAACACTGAAGCTTTCTTT
clone size: few
D gene: .
V gene: TRBV6-5
J gene: TRBJ1-1

CDR3 protein: CASSFRDRGSQPQHF
CDR3 DNA: TGTGCCAGCAGTTTTCGGGACAGGGGTAGTCAGCCCCAGCATTTT
clone size: .
D gene: TRBD1
V gene: TRBV28
J gene: TRBJ1-5

CDR3 protein: CASSSAFGGYTF
CDR3 DNA: TGTGCCAGCAGCTCCGCATTCGGTGGCTACACCTTC
clone size: .
D gene: .
V gene: TRBV7-8
J gene: TRBJ1-2

CDR3 protein: CASSQRPRGPSYEQYF
CDR3 DNA: TGTGCCAGCAGCCAACGACCCAGGGGGCCCTCCTACGAGCAGTACTTC
clone size: once
D gene: TRBD1
V gene: TRBV5-6
J gene: TRBJ2-7

CDR3 protein: CASSPGQGKIRAGANVLTF
CDR3 DNA: TGTGCCAGCAGCCCGGGACAGGGTAAGATCCGAGCTGGGGCCAACGTCCTGACTTTC
clone size: .
D gene: TRBD1
V gene: TRBV28
J gene: TRBJ2-6

CDR3 protein: CAWGRGIQETQYF
CDR3 DNA: TGTGCCTGGGGACGGGGAATCCAAGAGACCCAGTACTTC
clone size: .
D gene: .
V gene: TRBV30
J gene: TRBJ2-5

CDR3 protein: CATSRVPQRAKNIQYF
CDR3 DNA: TGTGCCACCAGCAGAGTACCTCAGCGAGCCAAAAACATTCAGTACTTC
clone size: .
D gene: .
V gene: TRBV15
J gene: TRBJ2-4

CDR3 protein: CASSFGGSSYNEQFF
CDR3 DNA: TGTGCCAGCAGTTTTGGCGGGAGCTCCTACAATGAGCAGTTCTTC
clone size: .
D gene: TRBD2
V gene: TRBV28
J gene: TRBJ2-1

CDR3 protein: CASSDSRGTTNTGELFF
CDR3 DNA: TGTGCCAGCAGTGATTCGAGGGGGACGACGAACACCGGGGAGCTGTTTTTT
clone size: .
D gene: .
V gene: TRBV2
J gene: TRBJ2-2

CDR3 protein: CASSPLAGGYGYTF
CDR3 DNA: TGTGCCAGCAGCCCACTTGCGGGGGGCTATGGCTACACCTTC
clone size: few
D gene: .
V gene: TRBV7-9
J gene: TRBJ1-2

CDR3 protein: CASSPETGSSYEQYF
CDR3 DNA: TGTGCCAGCAGCCCAGAGACAGGGAGCTCCTACGAGCAGTACTTC
clone size: once
D gene: TRBD1
V gene: TRBV11-2
J gene: TRBJ2-7

CDR3 protein: CASSLKGAGSSYEQYF
CDR3 DNA: TGTGCCAGCAGCTTGAAAGGCGCGGGGAGTTCCTACGAGCAGTACTTC
clone size: .
D gene: .
V gene: TRBV5-6
J gene: TRBJ2-7

CDR3 protein: CASSSSEPSRRFF
CDR3 DNA: TGTGCCAGCAGCTCTTCCGAGCCTTCTCGTCGGTTCTTC
clone size: .
D gene: .
V gene: TRBV28
J gene: TRBJ2-1

CDR3 protein: CASSPGLAETQYF
CDR3 DNA: TGTGCCAGCAGCCCGGGACTAGCGGAGACCCAGTACTTC
clone size: .
D gene: TRBD2
V gene: TRBV7-7
J gene: TRBJ2-5

CDR3 protein: CASSFIETQYF
CDR3 DNA: TGTGCCAGCAGTTTCATAGAGACCCAGTACTTC
clone size: .
D gene: .
V gene: TRBV28
J gene: TRBJ2-5

CDR3 protein: CATSREGREANYGYTF
CDR3 DNA: TGTGCCACCAGCAGAGAAGGCAGGGAGGCGAACTATGGCTACACCTTC
clone size: .
D gene: .
V gene: TRBV15
J gene: TRBJ1-2

CDR3 protein: CASSVGTSGGFETQYF
CDR3 DNA: TGTGCCAGCAGCGTGGGGACTAGCGGGGGGTTTGAGACCCAGTACTTC
clone size: .
D gene: TRBD2
V gene: TRBV9
J gene: TRBJ2-5

CDR3 protein: CATSSGTGNTGELFF
CDR3 DNA: TGTGCCACCAGCAGCGGGACAGGGAACACCGGGGAGCTGTTTTTT
clone size: .
D gene: TRBD1
V gene: TRBV15
J gene: TRBJ2-2

CDR3 protein: CASSQPGDHGYGYTF
CDR3 DNA: TGCGCCAGCAGCCAACCGGGAGATCATGGCTATGGCTACACCTTC
clone size: few
D gene: .
V gene: TRBV4-3
J gene: TRBJ1-2

CDR3 protein: CASSFTGGAGELFF
CDR3 DNA: TGTGCCAGCAGTTTCACAGGGGGTGCCGGGGAGCTGTTTTTT
clone size: .
D gene: TRBD1
V gene: TRBV28
J gene: TRBJ2-2

CDR3 protein: CASRSTEFYGYTF
CDR3 DNA: TGTGCCAGCAGATCCACAGAGTTCTATGGCTACACCTTC
clone size: few
D gene: .
V gene: TRBV6-5
J gene: TRBJ1-2

CDR3 protein: CATQPQIAGLVSYNEQFF
CDR3 DNA: TGTGCCACCCAACCCCAAATAGCGGGATTGGTCTCCTACAATGAGCAGTTCTTC
clone size: .
D gene: TRBD2
V gene: TRBV10-3
J gene: TRBJ2-1

CDR3 protein: CASSSFPRGGETQYF
CDR3 DNA: TGTGCCAGCAGCTCTTTTCCAAGAGGGGGAGAGACCCAGTACTTC
clone size: few
D gene: .
V gene: TRBV5-8
J gene: TRBJ2-5

CDR3 protein: CASSLLAGTGGLGEQYF
CDR3 DNA: TGTGCCAGCAGTTTACTCGCTGGGACAGGGGGCCTTGGCGAGCAGTACTTC
clone size: .
D gene: TRBD1
V gene: TRBV28
J gene: TRBJ2-7

CDR3 protein: CASMLQGTNTEAFF
CDR3 DNA: TGTGCCAGCATGTTGCAGGGGACGAACACTGAAGCTTTCTTT
clone size: .
D gene: .
V gene: TRBV6-5
J gene: TRBJ1-1

CDR3 protein: CASSLTVNTEAFF
CDR3 DNA: TGTGCCAGCAGCTTGACAGTTAACACTGAAGCTTTCTTT
clone size: .
D gene: .
V gene: TRBV7-2
J gene: TRBJ1-1

CDR3 protein: CASRPDSGTKRTEAFF
CDR3 DNA: TGTGCCAGCAGACCTGACTCCGGGACAAAGAGAACTGAAGCTTTCTTT
clone size: .
D gene: .
V gene: TRBV5-4
J gene: TRBJ1-1

CDR3 protein: CASSQTGPGGQYF
CDR3 DNA: TGTGCCAGCAGCCAAACCGGGCCCGGGGGGCAGTACTTC
clone size: .
D gene: .
V gene: TRBV7-9
J gene: TRBJ2-7

CDR3 protein: CATSRFEGLAGPPEQFF
CDR3 DNA: TGTGCCACCAGCAGATTCGAGGGACTAGCGGGGCCCCCCGAGCAGTTCTTC
clone size: .
D gene: TRBD2
V gene: TRBV15
J gene: TRBJ2-1

CDR3 protein: CASSTNQGVGYNSPLHF
CDR3 DNA: TGTGCCAGCAGCACAAACCAGGGTGTAGGGTACAATTCACCCCTCCACTTT
clone size: few
D gene: .
V gene: TRBV14
J gene: TRBJ1-6

CDR3 protein: CASSSQAGPYEQYF
CDR3 DNA: TGTGCCAGCAGCTCTCAAGCGGGCCCTTACGAGCAGTACTTC
clone size: .
D gene: .
V gene: TRBV7-2
J gene: TRBJ2-7

CDR3 protein: CASSFGGTGGAPNEQFF
CDR3 DNA: TGTGCCAGCAGCTTCGGAGGGACAGGGGGCGCCCCGAATGAGCAGTTCTTC
clone size: .
D gene: TRBD1
V gene: TRBV5-4
J gene: TRBJ2-1

CDR3 protein: CASSNRGSSYEQYF
CDR3 DNA: TGTGCCAGCAGTAACAGGGGGAGCTCCTACGAGCAGTACTTC
clone size: .
D gene: TRBD1
V gene: TRBV6-6
J gene: TRBJ2-7

CDR3 protein: CAWSALGQGSTEAFF
CDR3 DNA: TGTGCCTGGAGTGCGCTCGGACAGGGTAGCACTGAAGCTTTCTTT
clone size: once
D gene: TRBD1
V gene: TRBV30
J gene: TRBJ1-1

CDR3 protein: CASSLRVGELFF
CDR3 DNA: TGTGCCAGCAGCTTACGAGTCGGGGAGCTGTTTTTT
clone size: .
D gene: .
V gene: TRBV11-3
J gene: TRBJ2-2

CDR3 protein: CASSSGFTDTQYF
CDR3 DNA: TGTGCCAGCAGTAGCGGCTTCACAGATACGCAGTATTTT
clone size: .
D gene: .
V gene: TRBV6-1
J gene: TRBJ2-3

CDR3 protein: CASSATTAYGETQYF
CDR3 DNA: TGTGCCAGCAGCGCTACGACAGCCTACGGGGAGACCCAGTACTTC
clone size: .
D gene: .
V gene: TRBV9
J gene: TRBJ2-5

CDR3 protein: CASSLGTPRHVGEQYF
CDR3 DNA: TGTGCCAGCAGCCTGGGGACTCCCAGGCACGTAGGGGAGCAGTACTTC
clone size: .
D gene: .
V gene: TRBV5-8
J gene: TRBJ2-7

CDR3 protein: CASSRGVDEKLFF
CDR3 DNA: TGCGCCAGCAGTCGGGGAGTGGACGAAAAACTGTTTTTT
clone size: .
D gene: .
V gene: TRBV10-1
J gene: TRBJ1-4

CDR3 protein: CASSPGTSGRVSTDTQYF
CDR3 DNA: TGTGCCAGCAGTCCTGGGACTAGCGGGAGGGTTAGCACAGATACGCAGTATTTT
clone size: .
D gene: TRBD2
V gene: TRBV28
J gene: TRBJ2-3

CDR3 protein: CASSHLETRGLGSPLHF
CDR3 DNA: TGTGCCAGCAGCCACCTCGAGACGAGGGGGCTCGGTTCACCCCTCCACTTT
clone size: .
D gene: TRBD1
V gene: TRBV7-2
J gene: TRBJ1-6

CDR3 protein: CATSAGHLYGYTF
CDR3 DNA: TGTGCCACCAGCGCCGGACACCTCTATGGCTACACCTTC
clone size: .
D gene: .
V gene: TRBV15
J gene: TRBJ1-2

CDR3 protein: CATSKRAGVVYEQYF
CDR3 DNA: TGTGCCACCAGCAAAAGAGCGGGAGTAGTGTACGAGCAGTACTTC
clone size: .
D gene: TRBD2
V gene: TRBV15
J gene: TRBJ2-7

CDR3 protein: CASSTTGIEQYF
CDR3 DNA: TGTGCCAGCAGTACGACAGGGATCGAGCAGTACTTC
clone size: .
D gene: TRBD1
V gene: TRBV2
J gene: TRBJ2-7

CDR3 protein: CASSLLGAGGEGQGEQFF
CDR3 DNA: TGTGCCAGCAGCCTTCTGGGGGCTGGGGGAGAAGGACAGGGTGAGCAGTTCTTC
clone size: .
D gene: TRBD1
V gene: TRBV7-3
J gene: TRBJ2-1

CDR3 protein: CASSSGLGDGYEQYF
CDR3 DNA: TGTGCCAGCAGCTCCGGCCTAGGTGATGGATACGAGCAGTACTTC
clone size: .
D gene: .
V gene: TRBV7-8
J gene: TRBJ2-7

CDR3 protein: CASSLSPDSLVYEQYF
CDR3 DNA: TGTGCCAGCAGTTTATCCCCGGACAGTTTAGTCTACGAGCAGTACTTC
clone size: .
D gene: .
V gene: TRBV28
J gene: TRBJ2-7